Listed below are T cell receptor beta chains from one sample, sequenced in a study of T-cell memory formation after mild COVID-19. TCRdb processed the 5' RACE reads anew with MiXCR; each CDR3 protein has one entry. The data contain 470,000 or so distinct CDR3 sequences, around a quarter of them seen just once; the ten biggest clones take up around 12%. Sequenced sample: PBMCs or a T cell subset sorted from them (not recorded which). These receptors all come from an adult woman who had mild COVID-19 (a few samples of this study predate the infection). Cell type and time point are not known. CDR3s leave out the opening cysteine and the closing phenylalanine or tryptophan. D genes are given only for firm matches. Size is omitted from some rows. Given values are once, few, many or a class for expanded clones.

CDR3 | V | D | size
ATSEADRDLYNEQF | TRBV24-1 | TRBD1 | few
ASSQDPEMGGYTEAF | TRBV14 | . | .
ASSSSQGYNEQF | TRBV7-2 | . | few
ATSESDRLNIQY | TRBV24-1 | TRBD1 | .
ASSRQGILTDTQY | TRBV7-3 | TRBD1 | .
ASSLLTSGGRDTQY | TRBV7-8 | TRBD2 | few
ASSLLGPPGLAGAKNIQY | TRBV7-6 | TRBD2 | .
ACSGTDNSPLH | TRBV7-8 | . | .
ASSSRGQGGPNYGYT | TRBV12-3/TRBV12-4 | TRBD1 | .
ASSQIRRAGETQY | TRBV4-3 | . | .
ASSYQGTPTTEAF | TRBV6-2/TRBV6-3 | . | .
ASSSGLAGLETQY | TRBV6-1 | TRBD2 | once
ASSIRTSGYSYEQY | TRBV19 | TRBD2 | few
SALGQGYSGANVLT | TRBV20-1 | TRBD1 | .
SADGGPRNEQF | TRBV29-1 | . | once
ASSYTSTAGAAAF | TRBV6-2/TRBV6-3 | . | .
DSSSGYSGNTIY | TRBV7-9 | . | .
ASSPGINTGELF | TRBV7-7 | . | .